These 24 T cell receptor beta chains were all obtained from the same sample, sequenced in a study of OX40 agonist ivuxolimab in advanced cancers. Measured with immunoSEQ multiplex PCR; TCRdb has only the in-frame clones, and not every one. Among tens of thousands of clones, roughly nine tenths were seen once, and the ten largest hold 4.7%. The sequenced sample was CD4+ or CD8+ T cells sorted from blood, obtained in a trial of the OX40 agonist ivuxolimab. All receptors derive from an adult with an advanced solid tumor such as melanoma, head and neck, liver or kidney cancer.

The chain couples TRBV10-1 to TRBJ2-1; D may be TRBD2 (6 bases). The germline V gene has CDR1 WNHNN and CDR2 SYGVQD (reference sequence). V lost 3 bases and J 10 bases, leaving 19 bases between the germline ends. There are 15 residues in the CDR3. This CDR3 is CASSDSGLPREEQFF. DNA for the CDR3: TGCGCCAGCAGTGATTCGGGACTCCCAAGAGAGGAGCAGTTCTTC.

J is TRBJ1-1 and V is TRBV28; 9 bases line up with TRBD1. Germline-derived CDR1 and CDR2 are MDHEN and SYDVKM. V lost 5 bases, J lost 4 bases, and 8 bases stayed unmatched. The CDR3 loop spans 15 amino acids. The CDR3 protein is CASSLGQGRVTEAFF. In nucleotides, the CDR3 is TGTGCCAGCAGTCTGGGACAGGGAAGGGTCACTGAAGCTTTCTTT.

This clone was found once. This chain uses TRBV28 with TRBJ2-7; weak D call: TRBD1 (5 bases). The V and J ends lost 3 bases and 7 bases respectively, with 10 bases between them. The CDR3 is 12 residues long. Germline loops: CDR1 MDHEN, CDR2 SYDVKM. The CDR3 nucleotides read TGTGCCAGCAGTTTCGGACATCGGGAGCAGTACTTC. It encodes CASSFGHREQYF. Filled out from reference TRBV28 and TRBJ2-7, the complete variable domain reads DVKVTQSSRYLVKRTGEKVFLECVQDMDHENMFWYRQDPGLGLRLIYFSYDVKMKEKGDIPEGYSVSREKKERFSLILESASTNQTSMYLCASSFGHREQYFGPGTRLTVT.

This rearrangement joins TRBV9 to TRBJ1-6; 8 bases map to TRBD1. With 0 bases clipped from V and 7 bases from J, the junction kept 6 bases outside the gene matches. There are 16 residues in the CDR3. Germline V gives CDR1 SGDLS, CDR2 YYNGEE. DNA of the CDR3: TGTGCCAGCAGCGTAGATGACAGGGGAGCCAATTCACCCCTCCACTTT. Translating gives CASSVDDRGANSPLHF.

This chain uses TRBV5-1 with TRBJ2-5; TRBD1 aligns across 8 bases. The CDR3 spans 18 residues. CDR1 SGHRS and CDR2 YFSETQ come from the germline V gene. With V trimmed by 4 bases and J by 5 bases, 19 bases remained unmatched. CDR3 nucleotide sequence: TGCGCCAGCAGCACAATTCCGAATAGACAGGGGCGTCGGGAGACCCAGTACTTC. Translated: CASSTIPNRQGRRETQYF.

V and J are TRBV11-1 and TRBJ2-7; D gene unclear. Trimming removed 4 bases at V and 4 bases at J, with 5 bases between. CDR3 size: 11 residues. In germline, CDR1 is SGHAT, CDR2 FQDESV (reference sequence). Here the CDR3 reads CASSYRYEQYF. CDR3 DNA: TGTGCCAGCAGCTATCGGTACGAGCAGTACTTC.

This chain uses TRBV6-5 with TRBJ1-2, with 7 bases lining up with TRBD1. V shed 6 bases, J shed 5 bases, and the junction held 3 bases outside the gene matches. Germline CDR1 reads MNHEY; CDR2 reads SVGAGI. This CDR3 spans 12 amino acids. The CDR3 coding sequence is TGTGCCAGCAGCCGACAGGGATATGGCTACACCTTC. Protein: CASSRQGYGYTF.

This chain links TRBV29-1 with TRBJ2-5; 8 bases map to TRBD1. The V gene's germline CDR1 is SQVTM and CDR2 ANQGSEA. CDR3 length: 11 amino acids. Trimming took 7 bases from V and 4 from J; bases not matched to a gene: 2. Written as DNA, the CDR3 is TGCAGCGCCGGGACAGGAGAGACCCAGTACTTC. Protein: CSAGTGETQYF.

This sequence joins TRBV28 and TRBJ2-1; D perhaps matches TRBD2 (5 bases). This CDR3 has 14 residues. Trimming stripped 4 bases from V and 5 bases from J, with 12 bases between. Germline V gene sequence: CDR1 MDHEN, CDR2 SYDVKM. The CDR3: CASSSGGGNNEQFF. The CDR3 DNA is TGTGCCAGCAGTTCAGGAGGCGGAAACAATGAGCAGTTCTTC. The full variable domain, completed using reference TRBV28 and TRBJ2-1, is DVKVTQSSRYLVKRTGEKVFLECVQDMDHENMFWYRQDPGLGLRLIYFSYDVKMKEKGDIPEGYSVSREKKERFSLILESASTNQTSMYLCASSSGGGNNEQFFGPGTRLTVL.

This clone was observed once. V gene TRBV7-2 combines with J gene TRBJ2-1; weak D call: TRBD2 (5 bases). V gave up 2 bases and J gave up 0 bases, with 14 bases separating them. CDR1 and CDR2 (germline): SGHTA, FQGNSA. The CDR3 covers 17 residues. CDR3 residues: CASSLFGLTSSYNEQFF. Here the CDR3 DNA reads TGTGCCAGCAGCTTATTCGGACTCACGAGCTCCTACAATGAGCAGTTCTTC.

The J gene is TRBJ1-1, the V gene TRBV28; maybe TRBD1 (5 bases). The CDR3 length is 13 residues. The germline CDR1 and CDR2 sequences are MDHEN and SYDVKM. The V gene lost 7 bases and the J gene lost 3 bases, with 12 bases spanning the gap. The CDR3 DNA sequence: TGTGCCAGCAACAGGCGAATGGACACTGAAGCTTTCTTT. This translates into CASNRRMDTEAFF.

The chain couples TRBV29-1 to TRBJ2-1; perhaps TRBD2 as D (5 bases). The CDR3 loop spans 14 amino acids. V was trimmed by 4 bases and J by 2 bases, leaving 12 bases between them. CDR1 is SQVTM, CDR2 ANQGSEA, per germline. The CDR3 spells CSVGLDFAYNEQFF. CDR3 DNA: TGCAGCGTTGGATTGGACTTTGCCTACAATGAGCAGTTCTTC.

This chain uses TRBV28 with TRBJ1-1, with 8 bases matching TRBD1. The germline V gene has CDR1 MDHEN and CDR2 SYDVKM. Trimming cost V 5 bases and J 3 bases; bases outside gene matches: 11. The CDR3 length is 16 residues. In DNA form, the CDR3 reads TGTGCCAGCAGTCCTTCCCAGGGGGCGCGGGACACTGAAGCTTTCTTT. This translates into CASSPSQGARDTEAFF.

The chain recombines TRBV30 with TRBJ2-1, with 12 nucleotides matching TRBD2. This CDR3 is built from 15 residues. The trim removed 0 bases at V and 4 bases at J, leaving 1 base unmatched. Germline CDR1 is GTSNPN and CDR2 is SVGIG (reference sequence). CDR3 sequence: CAWSVGLAGYNEQFF. CDR3 nucleotides: TGTGCCTGGAGTGTAGGACTAGCGGGGTACAATGAGCAGTTCTTC. Together with reference TRBV30 and TRBJ2-1, the CDR3 gives the full variable domain: SQTIHQWPATLVQPVGSPLSLECTVEGTSNPNLYWYRQAAGRGLQLLFYSVGIGQISSEVPQNLSASRPQDRQFILSSKKLLLSDSGFYLCAWSVGLAGYNEQFFGPGTRLTVL.

The genes are TRBV9 and TRBJ1-2; D unresolved. V was clipped by 0 bases and J by 4 bases, with 16 bases between them. Germline CDR1 reads SGDLS; CDR2 reads YYNGEE. The CDR3 spans 16 residues. The CDR3 sequence: CASSVGWKPGSYGYTF. DNA for the CDR3: TGTGCCAGCAGCGTAGGGTGGAAACCCGGCAGCTATGGCTACACCTTC.

In this sample, this clone turned up once. This chain joins TRBV10-2 and TRBJ1-1; no clear D gene. Germline V gives CDR1 WSHSY, CDR2 SAAADI. This CDR3 has 12 amino acids. Trimming shortened V by 7 bases and J by 0 bases, and 6 bases separated the two germline ends. CDR3 loop: CASKTLNTEAFF. The CDR3 DNA is TGCGCCAGCAAAACCCTGAACACTGAAGCTTTCTTT.

The CDR3 protein is CASSLTPTLAVNEQFF. CDR3 coding DNA: TGTGCCAGCAGCTTAACTCCAACGCTAGCGGTCAATGAGCAGTTCTTC. V usage is TRBV7-9 and J usage is TRBJ2-1; 7 nucleotides match TRBD2. CDR3 size: 16 residues. Germline lookup yields CDR1 SEHNR and CDR2 FQNEAQ (reference sequence). The J segment lost 6 bases and the V segment lost 2 bases, leaving 10 bases of the junction unmatched. Together with reference TRBV7-9 and TRBJ2-1, the CDR3 gives the full variable domain: DTGVSQNPRHKITKRGQNVTFRCDPISEHNRLYWYRQTLGQGPEFLTYFQNEAQLEKSRLLSDRFSAERPKGSFSTLEIQRTEQGDSAMYLCASSLTPTLAVNEQFFGPGTRLTVL.

The chain carries TRBV18 and TRBJ2-3, with 9 bases that match TRBD1. The CDR3 consists of 14 residues. V shed 3 bases and J 4 bases; nucleotides not matched to a gene: 2. The germline gives CDR1 KGHSH, CDR2 LQKENI. Here the CDR3 reads CASSPDRGPDTQYF. The CDR3 nucleotides read TGTGCCAGCTCACCGGACAGGGGCCCAGATACGCAGTATTTT. The full variable domain, rest sourced from reference TRBV18 and TRBJ2-3, is NAGVMQNPRHLVRRRGQEARLRCSPMKGHSHVYWYRQLPEEGLKFMVYLQKENIIDESGMPKERFSAEFPKEGPSILRIQQVVRGDSAAYFCASSPDRGPDTQYFGPGTRLTVL.

V is TRBV6-5 and J is TRBJ1-2; D is undetermined. CDR1 is MNHEY and CDR2 is SVGAGI in the germline V gene. The CDR3 consists of 13 residues. The germline V and J ends were trimmed by 6 bases and 4 bases, with 12 bases remaining between them. CDR3: CASSRWRTYGYTF. The CDR3 DNA reads TGTGCCAGCAGCAGATGGCGGACCTATGGCTACACCTTC.

This clone was seen only once. The V call is TRBV5-1, the J call TRBJ2-5; weak D call: TRBD1 (5 bases). CDR3 length: 14 amino acids. The germline CDR1 and CDR2 sequences are SGHRS and YFSETQ. V was cut by 5 bases and J by 2 bases, with 13 bases left in between. The CDR3 DNA reads TGCGCCAGCAGGGTAGGACACGATCAAGAGACCCAGTACTTC. This gives the protein CASRVGHDQETQYF.

In regard to this clone: Other nucleotide sequences in the sample specify the same CDR3. The chain combines TRBV4-3 with TRBJ2-7; D may match TRBD1 or TRBD2 (5 bases each). V lost 0 bases and J 0 bases, leaving 9 bases between the germline ends. The CDR3 is made up of 15 amino acids. The germline V gene encodes CDR1 LGHNA and CDR2 YSLEER. In DNA, the CDR3 is TGCGCCAGCAGCCAAGAGCCGGGGCGCTCCTACGAGCAGTACTTC. Residues: CASSQEPGRSYEQYF.

The CDR3 loop reads CASGSLFSGRVTDTQYF. Here the CDR3 DNA reads TGTGCTAGTGGTTCCCTCTTTAGCGGGAGGGTGACAGATACGCAGTATTTT. The chain recombines TRBV12-5 with TRBJ2-3; 11 positions match TRBD2. This CDR3 comprises 17 residues. The ends lost 4 bases at V and 3 bases at J; junction bases unmatched: 9. Germline lookup yields CDR1 LGHNT and CDR2 FRNRAP.

This chain uses TRBV5-6 with TRBJ1-1; D is possibly TRBD1 (5 bases). Germline V gene sequence: CDR1 SGHDT, CDR2 YYEEEE. The CDR3 has 15 residues. V was clipped by 3 bases and J by 0 bases, with 12 bases between them. The CDR3 loop reads CASSWGTGLNTEAFF. The CDR3 nucleotides read TGTGCCAGCAGCTGGGGGACGGGGCTGAACACTGAAGCTTTCTTT.

In DNA, the CDR3 is TGTGCAAGTCACGGGACAGGGCTCGGGCTTGGTATACGCGAGCAGTACTTC. Translation gives CASHGTGLGLGIREQYF. This chain joins TRBV12-2 and TRBJ2-7; the table's D call of TRBD1 was not tested on the DNA. TRBV12-2 is listed as a pseudogene. The CDR3 contains 17 residues.